These 10 T cell receptor beta chains share one sample of origin, sequenced in a study of T cell responses to AZD1222 COVID-19 vaccine. Sequencing was performed with immunoSEQ multiplex PCR; in TCRdb, only in-frame clones are kept and a portion is missing. The sample lists 100,000 to 150,000 clones; approximately 89% were seen once. The sample in question was peripheral blood, obtained 28 days after the second AZD1222 dose. The receptors originated from an adult who received the AZD1222 COVID-19 vaccine.

The chain combines TRBV6-5 with TRBJ1-1; 10 nucleotides match TRBD1. The length of the CDR3 is 14 residues. J lost 5 bases, V lost 6 bases, and 6 bases had no gene match. The germline V gene has CDR1 MNHEY and CDR2 SVGAGI. The CDR3 bases are TGTGCCAGCAGGGTGGGACAGGGGAGGACTGAAGCTTTCTTT. Protein sequence: CASRVGQGRTEAFF.

This clone has only one observation. This chain joins TRBV6-5 and TRBJ1-1; the match to TRBD1 covers 9 bases. Germline V gene lookup returns CDR1 MNHEY and CDR2 SVGAGI. This CDR3 has 14 residues. The trim removed 5 bases at V and 3 bases at J, leaving 4 bases unmatched. The CDR3 nucleotides read TGTGCCAGCAGTACAGGGGGCGTGTACACTGAAGCTTTCTTT. Translated: CASSTGGVYTEAFF.

The rearrangement joins TRBV3-1 (or the pseudogene TRBV3-2) to TRBJ2-3, with no clear D. The CDR3 sequence is 13 residues long. Trimming removed 4 bases at V and 3 bases at J, with 8 bases between. The germline V gene encodes CDR1 LGHDT and CDR2 YNNKEL (reference sequence). The CDR3 coding sequence is TGTGCCAGCAGCCTACAGAGGACAGATACGCAGTATTTT. Its translation is CASSLQRTDTQYF.

J is TRBJ2-3 and V is TRBV2, with D possibly TRBD1 on 5 matching bases. Germline CDR1 is SNHLY and CDR2 is FYNNEI. V shed 6 bases and J shed 1 base, with 14 bases lying between them. This CDR3 region has 15 residues. The CDR3: CASSLRQGGTDTQYF. DNA of the CDR3: TGTGCCAGCAGCCTTAGACAAGGGGGCACAGATACGCAGTATTTT. The full variable domain, rest sourced from reference TRBV2 and TRBJ2-3, is EPEVTQTPSHQVTQMGQEVILRCVPISNHLYFYWYRQILGQKVEFLVSFYNNEISEKSEIFDDQFSVERPDGSNFTLKIRSTKLEDSAMYFCASSLRQGGTDTQYFGPGTRLTVL.

A single count supports this clone. The chain has TRBV5-1 and TRBJ1-4; tentatively, D is TRBD1 (5 bases). CDR3 length equals 16 residues. Germline V gene sequence: CDR1 SGHRS, CDR2 YFSETQ. Trimming pared 3 bases from V and 4 bases from J, leaving 16 bases between. The CDR3 here is CASSSRGGSGNEKLFF. Written as DNA, the CDR3 is TGCGCCAGCAGCTCCCGGGGCGGGTCCGGTAATGAAAAACTGTTTTTT.

The chain combines TRBV7-8 with TRBJ1-3; TRBD1 might be the D (6 bases). CDR1 and CDR2 (germline): SGHVS, FQNEAQ. The CDR3 contains 15 residues. Between the trimmed V and J ends, which lost 3 bases and 2 bases, there was a span of 11 bases. The CDR3 DNA is TGTGCCAGCAGCTTTTGGGACACAGCTGGAAACACCATATATTTT. Its translation: CASSFWDTAGNTIYF.

The chain has TRBV4-1 and TRBJ2-2; D may be TRBD2 (6 bases). The CDR3 contains 15 residues. Trimming removed 3 bases from V and 1 base from J, with 9 bases in between. Germline-derived CDR1 and CDR2 are MGHRA and YSYEKL. The CDR3 DNA is TGCGCCAGCAGCCAGGCTAGCGTGAACACCGGGGAGCTGTTTTTT. Translation gives CASSQASVNTGELFF.

The chain has TRBV29-1 and TRBJ2-5; TRBD2 is a possible D gene (7 bases). Germline V gene lookup returns CDR1 SQVTM and CDR2 ANQGSEA. The CDR3 runs to 16 residues. The V and J ends lost 8 bases and 0 bases respectively, with 22 bases between them. In DNA, the CDR3 is TGCAGCACGGTGGGGGGGCCCCCACTATACCAAGAGACCCAGTACTTC. It translates to CSTVGGPPLYQETQYF.

The CDR3 nucleotides are TGTGCCCTTGAGGAGGGGGACTCTATATTCGCTGGAAACACCATATATTTT. As protein: CALEEGDSIFAGNTIYF. J is TRBJ1-3 and V is TRBV7-9; D may be TRBD1 (6 bases). The CDR3 length is 17 residues. Trimming pared 11 bases from V and 2 bases from J, leaving 25 bases between. Germline V lookup: CDR1 SEHNR, CDR2 FQNEAQ (reference sequence).

The chain links TRBV6-5 to TRBJ1-2; D gene uncertain. The germline V gene encodes CDR1 MNHEY and CDR2 SVGAGI. This CDR3 is 10 amino acids long. V lost 8 bases, J lost 8 bases, and 9 bases lay in between. This chain's CDR3 is CASGREGYTF. The DNA for the CDR3 is TGTGCCAGCGGAAGAGAGGGCTACACCTTC.